The clone carrying this T cell receptor beta chain qualifies as medium-sized. The antigen is unknown. Each patient came to thyroid surgery without any prior treatment (of any kind). This sample was taken from a study of metastatic and nonmetastatic thyroid tumors. Overall study results and limits: The reported finding was significantly higher TCR beta diversity in malignant thyroid tumors relative to benign nodules, in blood and tumor.

Original data processing: The distant-metastasis classifier for papillary thyroid cancer was built from CDR3 differences across clinicopathological groups. TCRdb used MiXCR to call clones anew from the PCR reads. These V and J calls originate from TCRdb's pipeline instead of the authors' own analysis. The data contain 20,000 or so clones, 35% to 40% of them singletons. The receptor was derived from a female donor with papillary thyroid cancer or a benign thyroid nodule (not recorded which). Some clones in this sample may be carry-over from other donors' samples. The source material was tumor tissue.

The CDR3 nucleotides read TGTGCCGGGATGGGGTTAACGGGGGCCAACGTCCTGACTTTC. The encoded protein is CAGMGLTGANVLTF. The chain couples TRBV30 to TRBJ2-6; D ambiguous. CDR1 is GTSNPN, CDR2 SVGIG, per germline (reference sequence). Trimming stripped 8 bases from V and 4 bases from J, with 15 bases between. This CDR3 comprises 14 residues.